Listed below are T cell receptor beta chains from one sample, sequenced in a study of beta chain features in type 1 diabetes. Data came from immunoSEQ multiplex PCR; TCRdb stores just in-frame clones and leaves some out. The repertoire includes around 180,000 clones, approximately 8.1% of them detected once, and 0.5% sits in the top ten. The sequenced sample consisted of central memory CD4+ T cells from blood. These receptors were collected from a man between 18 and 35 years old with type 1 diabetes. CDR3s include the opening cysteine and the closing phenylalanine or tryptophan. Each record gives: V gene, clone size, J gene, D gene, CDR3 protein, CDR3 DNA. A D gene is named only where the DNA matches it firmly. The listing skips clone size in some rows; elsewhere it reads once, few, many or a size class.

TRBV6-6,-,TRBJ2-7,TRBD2,CASRKTLAGGYEQYF,TGTGCCAGCAGGAAAACACTAGCGGGAGGATACGAGCAGTACTTC
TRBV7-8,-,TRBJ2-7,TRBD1,CASSSRSWLGTAGQYF,TGTGCCAGCAGCTCGCGCTCCTGGTTGGGGACAGCTGGGCAGTACTTC
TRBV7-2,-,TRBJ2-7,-,CASTRVSGSYEQYF,TGTGCCAGCACCCGAGTATCGGGGTCCTACGAGCAGTACTTC
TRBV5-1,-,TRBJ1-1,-,CASSPEGPLGAFF,TGCGCCAGCAGCCCGGAGGGACCCCTGGGGGCTTTCTTT
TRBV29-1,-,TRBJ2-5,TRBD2,CSVKLAGELNLKSYF,TGCAGCGTTAAACTAGCGGGGGAGTTAAATCTCAAATCGTACTTC
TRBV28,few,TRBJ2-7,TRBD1,CASSLPGQGRSYEQYF,TGTGCCAGCAGCCTCCCCGGACAGGGGAGATCCTACGAGCAGTACTTC
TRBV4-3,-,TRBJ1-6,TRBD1,CASSQKRGQNGSPLHF,TGCGCCAGCAGCCAAAAGAGGGGACAGAATGGTTCACCCCTCCACTTT
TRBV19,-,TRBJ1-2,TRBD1,CASRERSGVGQANGYTF,TGTGCCAGTAGGGAACGGTCGGGTGTAGGACAGGCGAATGGCTACACCTTC
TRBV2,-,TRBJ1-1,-,CASSGQGRSTEAFF,TGTGCCAGCAGTGGTCAGGGGCGGAGCACTGAAGCTTTCTTT
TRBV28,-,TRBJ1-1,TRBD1,CASSLFVGQGWNTEAFF,TGTGCCAGCAGTTTATTTGTGGGACAGGGATGGAACACTGAAGCTTTCTTT
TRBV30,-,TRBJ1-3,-,CAWRLQDFMGNTIYF,TGTGCCTGGAGGTTACAGGATTTTATGGGAAACACCATATATTTT
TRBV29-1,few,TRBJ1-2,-,CSVEGNYGGGSAYGYTF,TGCAGCGTTGAAGGGAACTATGGGGGCGGATCTGCCTATGGCTACACCTTC
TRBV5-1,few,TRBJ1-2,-,CASSLGPIYGYTF,TGCGCCAGCAGCTTGGGGCCGATCTATGGCTACACCTTC
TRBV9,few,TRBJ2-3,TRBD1,CASSVSGQHTDTQYF,TGTGCCAGCAGCGTCTCGGGACAGCACACAGATACGCAGTATTTT
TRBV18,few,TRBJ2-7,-,CASSPPTRGGYEQYF,TGTGCCAGCTCACCACCGACAAGGGGGGGATACGAGCAGTACTTC
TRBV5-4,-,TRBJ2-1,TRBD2,CASSLRTSGGVDEQFF,TGTGCCAGCAGCCTGAGGACTAGCGGGGGTGTAGATGAGCAGTTCTTC
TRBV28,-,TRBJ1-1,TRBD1,CASIRGRVNTEAFF,TGTGCCAGCATCAGGGGGCGCGTGAACACTGAAGCTTTCTTT